These T cell receptor beta chains were read from a single sample in a study of blood T cell repertoires in COVID-19. Some clones are missing from TCRdb's copy, which holds only in-frame ones; the method was immunoSEQ multiplex PCR. The table records 200,000 to 300,000 clones, about 89% of them present only once. The sample comprised PBMCs or T cells enriched from blood (not recorded which). These receptor sequences come from a man aged 35 to 55 who had recovered from COVID-19. Each CDR3 is given with its conserved first and last residue. D genes are given only for firm matches. Some rows have no size entry. The others give once, few or many, or a class for an expanded clone.

d_call: TRBD1
j_call: TRBJ1-2
v_call: TRBV28
clone_size: .
cdr3_nt: TGTGCCAGCAGTCAGACAGGGCGTTCTCGTCTGGGTATCTATGGCTACACCTTC
cdr3_aa: CASSQTGRSRLGIYGYTF

d_call: .
j_call: TRBJ2-3
v_call: TRBV28
clone_size: .
cdr3_nt: TGTGCCAGCAGTTACTCGCAGGGCACAGATACGCAGTATTTT
cdr3_aa: CASSYSQGTDTQYF

d_call: TRBD2
j_call: TRBJ2-1
v_call: TRBV6-5
clone_size: .
cdr3_nt: TGTGCCAGCAGTTACACTACTAGCGGGGGGGGTGAGCAGTTCTTC
cdr3_aa: CASSYTTSGGGEQFF

d_call: TRBD1
j_call: TRBJ1-5
v_call: TRBV2
clone_size: once
cdr3_nt: TGTGCCAGCAGTACACAAACAGGGGCACGACAGCCCCAGCATTTT
cdr3_aa: CASSTQTGARQPQHF

d_call: TRBD1
j_call: TRBJ2-7
v_call: TRBV6-2/TRBV6-3
clone_size: .
cdr3_nt: TGTGCCAGCAGTTACCGATCGGACAGGGGGAGTTGGTCCTACGAGCAGTACTTC
cdr3_aa: CASSYRSDRGSWSYEQYF

d_call: TRBD1
j_call: TRBJ1-3
v_call: TRBV7-7
clone_size: .
cdr3_nt: TGTGCTAGCAGCTCAACCCCTCCGGGACAGGGGGCAGACACCATATATTTT
cdr3_aa: CASSSTPPGQGADTIYF

d_call: TRBD1
j_call: TRBJ1-2
v_call: TRBV11-3
clone_size: .
cdr3_nt: TGTGCCAGCAGCTCAGCCGGGACAGGGTATGGCTACACCTTC
cdr3_aa: CASSSAGTGYGYTF

d_call: TRBD1
j_call: TRBJ1-2
v_call: TRBV10-3
clone_size: .
cdr3_nt: TGTGCCAGCGGACAGGCCTATGGCTACACCTTC
cdr3_aa: CASGQAYGYTF

d_call: TRBD1
j_call: TRBJ1-1
v_call: TRBV29-1
clone_size: .
cdr3_nt: TGCAGCGTTGTGAACAGGGGGACCACTGAAGCTTTCTTT
cdr3_aa: CSVVNRGTTEAFF

d_call: .
j_call: TRBJ1-5
v_call: TRBV2
clone_size: .
cdr3_nt: TGTGCCAGTACCGGACAGCACGGTCATCAGCCCCAGCATTTT
cdr3_aa: CASTGQHGHQPQHF

d_call: .
j_call: TRBJ1-2
v_call: TRBV28
clone_size: .
cdr3_nt: TGTGCCAGCACCTCCCCAGGAGGTTTTGGCTACACCTTC
cdr3_aa: CASTSPGGFGYTF

d_call: .
j_call: TRBJ2-7
v_call: TRBV7-8
clone_size: .
cdr3_nt: TGTGCCAGCAGCCGAGTCCCAATTTCTGCGGGTGGGACCTACGAGCAGTACTTC
cdr3_aa: CASSRVPISAGGTYEQYF

d_call: .
j_call: TRBJ2-2
v_call: TRBV2
clone_size: .
cdr3_nt: TGTGTCCAGCGGTTGCTAGTCTCCACCGGGGAGCTGTTTTTT
cdr3_aa: CVQRLLVSTGELFF

d_call: TRBD2
j_call: TRBJ2-7
v_call: TRBV10-3
clone_size: .
cdr3_nt: TGTGCCATCAGTGAGTCGACCGGGAGGGCTTACGAGCAGTACTTC
cdr3_aa: CAISESTGRAYEQYF